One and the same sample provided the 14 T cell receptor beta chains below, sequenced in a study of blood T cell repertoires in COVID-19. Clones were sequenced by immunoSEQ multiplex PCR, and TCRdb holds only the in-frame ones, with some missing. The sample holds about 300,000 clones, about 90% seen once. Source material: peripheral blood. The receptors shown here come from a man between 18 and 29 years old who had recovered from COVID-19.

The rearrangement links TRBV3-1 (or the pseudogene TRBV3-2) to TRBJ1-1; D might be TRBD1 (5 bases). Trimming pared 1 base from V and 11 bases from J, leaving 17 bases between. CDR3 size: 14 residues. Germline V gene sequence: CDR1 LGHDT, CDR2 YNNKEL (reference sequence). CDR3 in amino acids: CASSQGPGSGMAFF. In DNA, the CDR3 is TGTGCCAGCAGCCAAGGGCCTGGTTCAGGGATGGCTTTCTTT.

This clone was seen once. The CDR3 coding sequence is TGTGCCAGCAGTGCGGCAGCCTCAGGGGAGCAGTTCTTC. This sequence encodes CASSAAASGEQFF. This chain connects TRBV2 to TRBJ2-1, with D perhaps matching TRBD1 (5 bases). Trimming removed 4 bases from V and 10 bases from J, with 14 bases in between. CDR3 length: 13 residues. Germline CDR1 and CDR2: SNHLY and FYNNEI.

The CDR3 DNA follows: TGTGCCAGCAGCCAGGGACTTAGCAATCAGCCCCAGCATTTT. Amino acids: CASSQGLSNQPQHF. V usage is TRBV11-2 and J usage is TRBJ1-5; tentative D call: TRBD1 (5 bases). Germline V gives CDR1 SGHAT, CDR2 FQNNGV. V was shortened by 5 bases and J by 0 bases, with 8 bases between the two germline ends. The CDR3 has 14 residues.

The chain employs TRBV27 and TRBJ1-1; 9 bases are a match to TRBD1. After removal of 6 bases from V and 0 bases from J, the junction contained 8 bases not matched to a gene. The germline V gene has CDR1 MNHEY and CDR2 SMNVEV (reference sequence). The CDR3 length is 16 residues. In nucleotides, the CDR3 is TGTGCCAGCAGGACCACAGGGGGCAGTCTGAACACTGAAGCTTTCTTT. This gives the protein CASRTTGGSLNTEAFF.

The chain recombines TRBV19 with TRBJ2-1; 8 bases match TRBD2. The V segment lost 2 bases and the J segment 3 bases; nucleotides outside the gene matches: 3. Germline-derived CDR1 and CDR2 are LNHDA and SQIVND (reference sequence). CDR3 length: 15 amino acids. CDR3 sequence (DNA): TGTGCCAGTAGTATACTTAGCGGGATCTACAATGAGCAGTTCTTC. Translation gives CASSILSGIYNEQFF.

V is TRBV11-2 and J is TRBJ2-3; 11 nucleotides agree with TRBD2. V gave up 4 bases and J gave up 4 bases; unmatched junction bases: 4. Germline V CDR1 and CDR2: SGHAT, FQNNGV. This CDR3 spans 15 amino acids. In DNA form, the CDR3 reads TGTGCCAGCAGCTCACTAGCGGGAGCGGCAGATACGCAGTATTTT. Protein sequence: CASSSLAGAADTQYF.

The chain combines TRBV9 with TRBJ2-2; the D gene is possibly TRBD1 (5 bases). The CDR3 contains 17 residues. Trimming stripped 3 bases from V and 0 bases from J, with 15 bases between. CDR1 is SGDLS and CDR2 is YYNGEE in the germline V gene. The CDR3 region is CASSESTGVANTGELFF. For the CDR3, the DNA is TGTGCCAGCAGCGAAAGTACAGGAGTTGCGAACACCGGGGAGCTGTTTTTT.

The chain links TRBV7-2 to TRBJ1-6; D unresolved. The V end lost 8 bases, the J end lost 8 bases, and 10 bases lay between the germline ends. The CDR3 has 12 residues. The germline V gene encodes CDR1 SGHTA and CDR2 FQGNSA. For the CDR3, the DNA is TGTGCCAGCCAGTGGGCCGATTCACCCCTCCACTTT. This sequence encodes CASQWADSPLHF.

CDR3 coding DNA: TGTGCCAGCAGCCGGCTAGCGGGGGGTTCGGATGAGCAGTTCTTC. It is translated as CASSRLAGGSDEQFF. The V gene is TRBV6-6, the J gene TRBJ2-1; the match to TRBD2 covers 11 bases. The CDR3 runs to 15 residues. Germline assignment: CDR1 MNHNY and CDR2 SVGAGI (reference sequence). V was clipped by 6 bases and J by 8 bases; unmatched bases: 9.

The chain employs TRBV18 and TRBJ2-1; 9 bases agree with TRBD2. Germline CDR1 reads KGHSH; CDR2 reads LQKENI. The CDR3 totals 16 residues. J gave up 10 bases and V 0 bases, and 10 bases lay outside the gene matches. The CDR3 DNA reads TGTGCCAGCTCACCACCAGCGGGAGGCAGGGCAAGGGAGCAGTTCTTC. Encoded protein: CASSPPAGGRAREQFF.

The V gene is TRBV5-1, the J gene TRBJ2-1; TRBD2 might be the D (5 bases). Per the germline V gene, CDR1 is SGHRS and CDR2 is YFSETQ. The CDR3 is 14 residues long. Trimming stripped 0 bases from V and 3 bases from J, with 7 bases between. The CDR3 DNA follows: TGCGCCAGCAGCTTGGAACTAGACTACAATGAGCAGTTCTTC. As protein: CASSLELDYNEQFF.

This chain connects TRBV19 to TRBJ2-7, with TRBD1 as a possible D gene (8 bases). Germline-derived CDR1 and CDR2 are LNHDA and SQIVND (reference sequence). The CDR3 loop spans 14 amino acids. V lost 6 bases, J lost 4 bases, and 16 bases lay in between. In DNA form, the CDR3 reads TGTGCCAGTAGCCGGACAGGGAGGGATTACGAGCAGTACTTC. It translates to CASSRTGRDYEQYF.

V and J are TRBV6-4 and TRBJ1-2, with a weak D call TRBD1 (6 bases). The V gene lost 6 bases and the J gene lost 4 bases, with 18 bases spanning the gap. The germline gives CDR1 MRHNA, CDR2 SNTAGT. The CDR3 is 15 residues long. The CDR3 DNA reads TGTGCCAGCAGCAGGACAGCCGCCAGTGGCTATGGCTACACCTTC. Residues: CASSRTAASGYGYTF.

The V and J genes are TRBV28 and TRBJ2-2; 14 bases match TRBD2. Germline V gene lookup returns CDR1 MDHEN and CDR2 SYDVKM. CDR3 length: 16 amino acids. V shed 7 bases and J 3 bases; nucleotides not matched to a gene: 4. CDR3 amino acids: CASTTSGGAYTGELFF. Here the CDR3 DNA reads TGTGCCAGCACGACTAGCGGGGGGGCCTACACCGGGGAGCTGTTTTTT. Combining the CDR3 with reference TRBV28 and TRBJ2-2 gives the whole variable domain DVKVTQSSRYLVKRTGEKVFLECVQDMDHENMFWYRQDPGLGLRLIYFSYDVKMKEKGDIPEGYSVSREKKERFSLILESASTNQTSMYLCASTTSGGAYTGELFFGEGSRLTVL.